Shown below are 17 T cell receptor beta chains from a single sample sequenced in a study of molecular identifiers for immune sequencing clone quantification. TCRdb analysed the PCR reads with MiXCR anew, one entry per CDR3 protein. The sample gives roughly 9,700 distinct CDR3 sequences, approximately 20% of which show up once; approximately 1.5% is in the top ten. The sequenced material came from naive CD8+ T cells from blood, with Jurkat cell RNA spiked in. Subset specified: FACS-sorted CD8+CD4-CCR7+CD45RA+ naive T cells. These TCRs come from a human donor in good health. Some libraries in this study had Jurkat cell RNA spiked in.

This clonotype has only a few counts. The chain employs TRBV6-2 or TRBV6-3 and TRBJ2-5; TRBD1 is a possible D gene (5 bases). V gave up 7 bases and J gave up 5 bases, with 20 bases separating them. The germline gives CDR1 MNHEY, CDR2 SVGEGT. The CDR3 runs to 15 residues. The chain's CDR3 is CASKYIQGLKETQYF. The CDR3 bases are TGTGCCAGCAAATACATCCAGGGTCTGAAGGAGACCCAGTACTTC.

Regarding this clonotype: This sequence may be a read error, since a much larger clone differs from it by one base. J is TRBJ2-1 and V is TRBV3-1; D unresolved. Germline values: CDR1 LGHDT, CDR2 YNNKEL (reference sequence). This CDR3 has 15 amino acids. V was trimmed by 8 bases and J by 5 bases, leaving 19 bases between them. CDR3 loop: CASWVRPPHDNEQFF. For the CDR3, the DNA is TGTGCCAGCTGGGTGAGACCCCCCCACGACAATGAGCAGTTCTTC.

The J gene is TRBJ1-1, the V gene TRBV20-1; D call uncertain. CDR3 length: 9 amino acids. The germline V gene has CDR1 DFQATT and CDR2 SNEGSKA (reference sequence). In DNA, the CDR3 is TGCACCCCGGATCCAGAAACTTTCTTT. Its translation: CTPDPETFF.

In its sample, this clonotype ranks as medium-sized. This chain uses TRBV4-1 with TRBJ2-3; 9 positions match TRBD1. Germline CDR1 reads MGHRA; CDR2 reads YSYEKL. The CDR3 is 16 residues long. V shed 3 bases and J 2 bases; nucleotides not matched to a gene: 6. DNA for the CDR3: TGCGCCAGCAGCCAGGGACAGGGCCCTACCACAGATACGCAGTATTTT. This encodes CASSQGQGPTTDTQYF.

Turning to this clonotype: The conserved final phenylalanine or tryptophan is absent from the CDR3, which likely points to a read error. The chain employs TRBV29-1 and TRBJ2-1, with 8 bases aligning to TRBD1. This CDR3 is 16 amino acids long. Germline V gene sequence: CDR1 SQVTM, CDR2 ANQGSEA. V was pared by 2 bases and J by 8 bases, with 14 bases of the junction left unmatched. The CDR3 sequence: CSVEITSGGLSDEQFL. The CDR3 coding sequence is TGCAGCGTTGAAATAACCTCAGGGGGCCTTAGTGATGAGCAGTTCCTC.

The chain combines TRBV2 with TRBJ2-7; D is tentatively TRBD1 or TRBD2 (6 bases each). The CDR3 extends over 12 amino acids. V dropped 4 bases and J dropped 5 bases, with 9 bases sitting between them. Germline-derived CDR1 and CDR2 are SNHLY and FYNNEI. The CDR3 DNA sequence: TGTGCCAGCAGTGTAGGGGGGAACGAGCAGTACTTC. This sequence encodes CASSVGGNEQYF.

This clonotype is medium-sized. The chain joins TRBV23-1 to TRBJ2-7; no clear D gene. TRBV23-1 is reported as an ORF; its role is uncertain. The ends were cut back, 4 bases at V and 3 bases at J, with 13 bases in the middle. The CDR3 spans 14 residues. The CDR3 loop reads CASSRGQFSYEQYF. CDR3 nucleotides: TGCGCCAGCAGTCGGGGTCAATTTAGCTACGAGCAGTACTTC.

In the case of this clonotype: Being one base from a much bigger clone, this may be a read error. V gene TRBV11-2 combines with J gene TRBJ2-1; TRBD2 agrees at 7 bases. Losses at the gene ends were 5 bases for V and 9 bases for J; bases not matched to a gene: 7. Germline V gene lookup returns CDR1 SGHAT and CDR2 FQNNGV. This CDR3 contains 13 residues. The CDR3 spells CASSPWEGSEQFF. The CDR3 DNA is TGTGCCAGCAGCCCATGGGAGGGCAGTGAGCAGTTCTTC.

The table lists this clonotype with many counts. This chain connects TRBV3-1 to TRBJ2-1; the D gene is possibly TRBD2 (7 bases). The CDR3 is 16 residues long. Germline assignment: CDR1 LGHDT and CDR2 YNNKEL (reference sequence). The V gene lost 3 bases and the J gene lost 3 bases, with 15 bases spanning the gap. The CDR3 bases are TGTGCCAGCAGCCAGCCGGGGGGCGGGAGCTACAATGAGCAGTTCTTC. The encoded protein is CASSQPGGGSYNEQFF.

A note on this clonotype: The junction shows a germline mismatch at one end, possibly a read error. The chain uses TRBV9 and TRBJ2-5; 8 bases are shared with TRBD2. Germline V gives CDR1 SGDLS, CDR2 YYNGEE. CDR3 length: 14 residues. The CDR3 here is CASSAGGLVETKYF. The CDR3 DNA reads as TGTGCCAGCAGCGCGGGAGGGCTAGTGGAGACCAAGTACTTC.

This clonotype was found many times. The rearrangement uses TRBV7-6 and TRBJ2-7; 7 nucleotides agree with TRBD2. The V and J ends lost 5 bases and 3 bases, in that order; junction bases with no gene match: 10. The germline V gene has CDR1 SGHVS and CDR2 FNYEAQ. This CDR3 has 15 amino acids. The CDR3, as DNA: TGTGCCAGCAGCACCGGGGGGAGTCATAGCTACGAGCAGTACTTC. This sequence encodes CASSTGGSHSYEQYF.

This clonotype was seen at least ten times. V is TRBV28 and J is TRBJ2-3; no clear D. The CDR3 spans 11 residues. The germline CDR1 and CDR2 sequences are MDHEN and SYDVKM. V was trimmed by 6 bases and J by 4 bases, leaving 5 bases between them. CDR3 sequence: CASRWSDTQYF. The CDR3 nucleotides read TGTGCCAGCAGATGGTCAGATACGCAGTATTTT.

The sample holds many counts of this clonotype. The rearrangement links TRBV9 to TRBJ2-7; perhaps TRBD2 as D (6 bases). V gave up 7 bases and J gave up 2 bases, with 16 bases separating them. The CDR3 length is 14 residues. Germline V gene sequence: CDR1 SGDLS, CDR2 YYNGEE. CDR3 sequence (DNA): TGTGCCAGCGGGTCTGCGGGACGCCCCTACGAGCAGTACTTC. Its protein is CASGSAGRPYEQYF.

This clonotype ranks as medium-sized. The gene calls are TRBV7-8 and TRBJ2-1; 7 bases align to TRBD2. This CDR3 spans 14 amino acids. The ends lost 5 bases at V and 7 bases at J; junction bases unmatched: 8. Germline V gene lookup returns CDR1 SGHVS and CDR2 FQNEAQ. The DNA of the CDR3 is TGTGCCAGCAGCCCTCAGGAACTAGCGAATGAGCAGTTCTTC. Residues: CASSPQELANEQFF. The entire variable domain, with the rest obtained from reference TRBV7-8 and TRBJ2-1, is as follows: GAGVSQSPRYKVAKRGQDVALRCDPISGHVSLFWYQQALGQGPEFLTYFQNEAQLDKSGLPSDRFFAERPEGSVSTLKIQRTQQEDSAVYLCASSPQELANEQFFGPGTRLTVL.

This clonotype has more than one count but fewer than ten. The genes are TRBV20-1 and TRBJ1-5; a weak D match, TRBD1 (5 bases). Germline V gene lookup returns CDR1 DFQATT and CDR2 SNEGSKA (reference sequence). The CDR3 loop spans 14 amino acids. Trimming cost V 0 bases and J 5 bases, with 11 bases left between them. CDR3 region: CSARDEQGHQPQHF. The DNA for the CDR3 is TGCAGTGCTAGAGATGAGCAGGGCCATCAGCCCCAGCATTTT.

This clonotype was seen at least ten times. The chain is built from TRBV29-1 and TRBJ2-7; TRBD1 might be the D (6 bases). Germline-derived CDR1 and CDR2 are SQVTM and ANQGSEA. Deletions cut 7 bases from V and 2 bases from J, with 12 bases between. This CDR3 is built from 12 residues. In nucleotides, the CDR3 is TGCAGCGCCAGGACAGAGGCCTACGAGCAGTACTTC. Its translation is CSARTEAYEQYF.

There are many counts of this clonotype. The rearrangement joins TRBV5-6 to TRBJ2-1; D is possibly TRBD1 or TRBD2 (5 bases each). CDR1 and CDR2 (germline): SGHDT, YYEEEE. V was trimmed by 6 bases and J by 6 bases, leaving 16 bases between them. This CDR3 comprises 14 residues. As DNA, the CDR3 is TGTGCCAGCACCAGCCTTTGGGACGTCAATGAGCAGTTCTTC. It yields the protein CASTSLWDVNEQFF.